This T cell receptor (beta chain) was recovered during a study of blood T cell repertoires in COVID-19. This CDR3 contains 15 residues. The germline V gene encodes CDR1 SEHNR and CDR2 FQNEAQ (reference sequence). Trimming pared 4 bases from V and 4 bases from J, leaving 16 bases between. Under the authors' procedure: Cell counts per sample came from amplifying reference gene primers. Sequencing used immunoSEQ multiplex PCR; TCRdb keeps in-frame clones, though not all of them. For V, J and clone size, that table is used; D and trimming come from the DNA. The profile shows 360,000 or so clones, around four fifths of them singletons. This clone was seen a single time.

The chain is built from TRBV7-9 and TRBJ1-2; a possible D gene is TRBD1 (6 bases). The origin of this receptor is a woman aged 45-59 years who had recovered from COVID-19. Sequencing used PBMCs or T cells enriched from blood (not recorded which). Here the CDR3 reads CASSSASGQAYGYTF. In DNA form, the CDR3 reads TGTGCCAGCAGCTCGGCATCGGGACAAGCCTATGGCTACACCTTC.